This TCR beta chain was observed in a study of identical twins (dated by TCRdb to 2016 to 2017). Background for the entire study: The study deep-sequenced TCR alpha and beta repertoires from monozygotic twins, unrelated adults of various ages and cord blood to test whether fetal clonotypes persist. To rule out contamination, replicate twin experiments were performed at different times with different library preparation protocols. Overall study results and their limits: Fewer insertions were carried by abundant cord blood beta clonotypes; a weaker similar trend was observed in young adult naive repertoires, while no such trend was observed in memory repertoires. Conclusions relied on cross-sectional statistical analysis, since the same donors could not be followed over many years. In beta out-of-frame sequences, excess twin sharing was weaker, because having fewer shared sequences lowered the signal-to-noise ratio. Zero-insertion analyses could be partly confounded by invariant T cells such as MAIT and iNKT, though diverse VJ usage argued against such confounding for most clonotypes. Out-of-frame TCR alpha sequences shared between twins showed an excess of low generation-probability sequences compared with coincidental sharing between unrelated individuals. In monozygotic twins, recombination models systematically underestimated out-of-frame TCR alpha sharing, but the models matched the sharing seen between unrelated individuals.

All donors were healthy Caucasians. Three unrelated non-twin adults were also sequenced: a male aged 18 to 30, a male aged 50 to 60 and a female aged 50 to 60. Using Miltenyi CD45RO+ enrichment and human naive T-cell isolation kits, memory (CD45RO+) and naive T cells were isolated from PBMC. This clonotype was detected only a few times. No antigen is known for it. There are no base qualities to consult, and no much larger clone falls within one base. From the germline V gene, CDR1 is MGHRA and CDR2 is YSYEKL. At the junction V is shortened by 3 bases and J by 0 bases, with 9 bases in between. Taken from cysteine to phenylalanine, the CDR3 has 15 residues. Only CDR3 DNA is held: 45 bases, read in frame from base 1. The library was generated by 5' RACE. For sequencing, an Illumina HiSeq 2000 was employed. Template switching introduced a universal primer binding site; the final cDNA contained a unique molecular identifier, enabling accurate counting of TCR cDNA molecules. First-strand cDNA for TCR alpha and beta chains was synthesized from specific primers in the conserved constant-segment region. Each cDNA library was double barcoded, with a SMART-Mk sample barcode plus Illumina barcodes, to control for contamination. Two successive PCR steps introduced TruSeq adapter sequences along with Illumina sample barcodes. The Illumina HiSeq platform was used with custom primers to sequence TCR alpha and beta cDNA libraries. As for the original processing: Raw reads were processed with MiGEC to extract unique molecular identifiers, and MiXCR was used to determine CDR3 positions. Recombination models were inferred per individual with the repgenHMM and IGoR tools using an EM algorithm. The analysis of shared clonotypes was done with the tcR package in R, with sharing normalized by the product of cloneset sizes. To study raw recombination without the effects of thymic and clonal selection, out-of-frame nonproductive sequences were analyzed. Using fastp at Q25 and MiXCR, TCRdb reprocessed the public reads and kept productive beta chains. One record per CDR3 amino acid sequence lists the most common genes and DNA. The V and J calls were not made by the authors but by TCRdb's processing. Across this sample there are more than 350,000 distinct CDR3 sequences, with roughly 9% seen only once. The leading ten clones occupy under 9.5% of the sample.

Recombination joined TRBV4-1 with TRBJ2-1; the D gene cannot be named for sure. Sequencing was done on a sample of naive T cells sorted from blood. The sample's cell subset or site label, decoded: cells isolated with a human naive T-cell isolation kit. The TCR sequence derives from a woman in her forties or fifties in good health. The sequenced DNA: TGCGCCAGCAGCCATACCCTGGGCTCCTACAATGAGCAGTTCTTC. Its translation is CASSHTLGSYNEQFF.